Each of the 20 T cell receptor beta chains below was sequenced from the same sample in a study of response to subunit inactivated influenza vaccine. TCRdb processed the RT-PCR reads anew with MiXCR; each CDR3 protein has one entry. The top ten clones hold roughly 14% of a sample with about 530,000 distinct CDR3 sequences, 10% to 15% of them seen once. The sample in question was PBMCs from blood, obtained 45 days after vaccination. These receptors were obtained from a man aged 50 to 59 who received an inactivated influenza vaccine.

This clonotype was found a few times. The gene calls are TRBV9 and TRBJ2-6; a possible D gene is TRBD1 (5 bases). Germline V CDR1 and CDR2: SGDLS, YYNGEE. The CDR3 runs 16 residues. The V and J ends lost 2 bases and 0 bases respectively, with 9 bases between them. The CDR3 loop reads CASSVAQGSGANVLTF. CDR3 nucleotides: TGTGCCAGCAGCGTGGCTCAGGGCTCTGGGGCCAACGTCCTGACTTTC.

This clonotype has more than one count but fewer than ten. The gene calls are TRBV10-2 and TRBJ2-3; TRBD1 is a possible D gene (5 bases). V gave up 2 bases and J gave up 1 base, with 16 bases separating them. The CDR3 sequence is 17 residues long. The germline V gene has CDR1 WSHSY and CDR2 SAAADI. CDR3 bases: TGCGCCAGCAGTGAGGGTGTAGGGGCGCTGGGCACAGATACGCAGTATTTT. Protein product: CASSEGVGALGTDTQYF.

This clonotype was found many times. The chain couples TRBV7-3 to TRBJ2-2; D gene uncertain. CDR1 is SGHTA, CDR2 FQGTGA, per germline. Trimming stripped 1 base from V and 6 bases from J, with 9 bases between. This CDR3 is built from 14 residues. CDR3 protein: CASSLRFDSGELFF. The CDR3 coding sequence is TGTGCCAGCAGCTTAAGGTTCGATTCCGGGGAGCTGTTTTTT.

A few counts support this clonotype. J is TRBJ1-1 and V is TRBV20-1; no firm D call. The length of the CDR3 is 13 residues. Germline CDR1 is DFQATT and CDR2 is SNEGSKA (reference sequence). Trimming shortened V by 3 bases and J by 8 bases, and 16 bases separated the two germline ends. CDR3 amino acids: CSARSAAVGEAFF. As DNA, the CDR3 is TGCAGTGCTAGGTCCGCCGCGGTGGGAGAAGCTTTCTTT.

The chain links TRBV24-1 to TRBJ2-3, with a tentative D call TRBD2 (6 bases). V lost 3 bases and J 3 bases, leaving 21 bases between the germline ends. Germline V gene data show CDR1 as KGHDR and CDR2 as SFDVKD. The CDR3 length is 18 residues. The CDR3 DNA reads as TGTGCCACCAGTGATCAGGGTAGCGGTTTTAAGGAAACAGATACGCAGTATTTT. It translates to CATSDQGSGFKETDTQYF.

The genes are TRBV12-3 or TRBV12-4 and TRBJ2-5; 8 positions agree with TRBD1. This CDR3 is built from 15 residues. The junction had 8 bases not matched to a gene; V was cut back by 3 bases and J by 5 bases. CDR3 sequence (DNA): TGTGCCAGCAGTTTCAGTGGACAGGGTTATGAGACCCAGTACTTC. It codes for CASSFSGQGYETQYF.

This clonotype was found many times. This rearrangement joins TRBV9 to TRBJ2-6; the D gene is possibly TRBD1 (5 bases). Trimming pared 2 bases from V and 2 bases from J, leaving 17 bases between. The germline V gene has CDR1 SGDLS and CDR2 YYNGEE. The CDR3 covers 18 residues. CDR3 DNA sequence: TGTGCCAGCAGCGTCGACAGCGTCCCTTTCCCTGGGGCCAACGTCCTGACTTTC. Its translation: CASSVDSVPFPGANVLTF. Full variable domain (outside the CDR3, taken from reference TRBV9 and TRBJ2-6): DSGVTQTPKHLITATGQRVTLRCSPRSGDLSVYWYQQSLDQGLQFLIQYYNGEERAKGNILERFSAQQFPDLHSELNLSSLELGDSALYFCASSVDSVPFPGANVLTFGAGSRLTVL.

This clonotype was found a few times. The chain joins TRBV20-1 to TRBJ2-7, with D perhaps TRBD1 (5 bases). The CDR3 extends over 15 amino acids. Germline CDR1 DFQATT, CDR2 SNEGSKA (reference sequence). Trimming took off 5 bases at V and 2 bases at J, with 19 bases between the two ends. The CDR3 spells CSASFDSAVPYEQYF. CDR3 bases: TGCAGTGCTTCTTTCGACAGCGCAGTCCCCTACGAGCAGTACTTC.

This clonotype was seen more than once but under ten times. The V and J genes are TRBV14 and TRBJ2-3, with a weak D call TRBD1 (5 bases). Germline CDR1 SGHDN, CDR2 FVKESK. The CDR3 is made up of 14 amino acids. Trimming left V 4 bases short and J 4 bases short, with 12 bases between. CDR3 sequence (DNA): TGTGCCAGCAGCCCCCGGCAGGGTTCAGATACGCAGTATTTT. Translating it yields CASSPRQGSDTQYF.

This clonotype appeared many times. The CDR3 DNA reads as TGCAGCGTTGACAGGGGCCGAGGGACTGAAGCTTTCTTT. Its translation: CSVDRGRGTEAFF. The rearrangement links TRBV29-1 to TRBJ1-1; D possibly corresponds to TRBD1 (6 bases). The CDR3 runs to 13 residues. Germline V gene data show CDR1 as SQVTM and CDR2 as ANQGSEA. The V gene lost 3 bases and the J gene lost 5 bases, with 13 bases spanning the gap.

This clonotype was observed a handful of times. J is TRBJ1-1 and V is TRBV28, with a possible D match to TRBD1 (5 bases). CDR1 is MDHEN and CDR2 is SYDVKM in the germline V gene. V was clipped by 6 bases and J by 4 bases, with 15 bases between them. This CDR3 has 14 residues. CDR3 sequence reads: CASRPGPAFTEAFF. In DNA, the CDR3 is TGTGCCAGCAGGCCGGGACCGGCTTTCACTGAAGCTTTCTTT. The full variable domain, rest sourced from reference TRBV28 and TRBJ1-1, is DVKVTQSSRYLVKRTGEKVFLECVQDMDHENMFWYRQDPGLGLRLIYFSYDVKMKEKGDIPEGYSVSREKKERFSLILESASTNQTSMYLCASRPGPAFTEAFFGQGTRLTVV.

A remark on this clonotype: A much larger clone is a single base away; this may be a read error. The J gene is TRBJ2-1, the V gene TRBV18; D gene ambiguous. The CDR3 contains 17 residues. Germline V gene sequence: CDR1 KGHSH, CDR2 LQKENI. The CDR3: CASSERQSGGRYNEQLF. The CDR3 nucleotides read TGTGCCAGCTCGGAAAGGCAGTCTGGTGGGCGCTACAATGAGCAGCTCTTC.

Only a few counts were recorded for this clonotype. The CDR3 DNA reads as TGTGCCAGCAGCTTGGGTAGCTTGGGGTTGTCCTACGAGCAGTACTTC. Its protein is CASSLGSLGLSYEQYF. The rearrangement joins TRBV5-6 to TRBJ2-7; D call uncertain. V dropped 0 bases and J dropped 1 base, with 14 bases sitting between them. CDR1 and CDR2 from the germline V gene are SGHDT and YYEEEE. This CDR3 comprises 16 residues.

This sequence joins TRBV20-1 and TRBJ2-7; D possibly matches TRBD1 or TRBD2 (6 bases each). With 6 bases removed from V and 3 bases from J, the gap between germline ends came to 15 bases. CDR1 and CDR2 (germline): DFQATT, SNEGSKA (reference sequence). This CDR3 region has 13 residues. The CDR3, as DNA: TGCAGTGCCCCAAGGGGGGCAGGCTACGAGCAGTACTTC. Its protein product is CSAPRGAGYEQYF.

The CDR3, as DNA: TGTGCCAGCAGACCCGCGGCGGGAGGCTCCTACGAGCAGTACTTC. The encoded protein is CASRPAAGGSYEQYF. The chain joins TRBV12-3 or TRBV12-4 to TRBJ2-7; 8 bases match TRBD2. The junction had 7 bases not matched to a gene; V was cut back by 6 bases and J by 0 bases. The CDR3 contains 15 residues.

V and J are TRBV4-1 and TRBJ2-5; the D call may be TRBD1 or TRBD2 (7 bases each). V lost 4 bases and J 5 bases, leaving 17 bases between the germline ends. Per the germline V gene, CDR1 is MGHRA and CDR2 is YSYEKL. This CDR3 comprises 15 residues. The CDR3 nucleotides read TGCGCCAGCAGCCTACCAGGGGGGGCGAGGGAGACCCAGTACTTC. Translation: CASSLPGGARETQYF.

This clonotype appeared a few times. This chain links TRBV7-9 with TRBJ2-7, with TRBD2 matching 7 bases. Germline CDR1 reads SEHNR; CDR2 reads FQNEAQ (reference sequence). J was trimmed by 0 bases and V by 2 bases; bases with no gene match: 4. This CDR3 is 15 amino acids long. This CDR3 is CASSLSRDYSYEQYF. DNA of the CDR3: TGTGCCAGCAGCTTAAGCAGGGACTACTCCTACGAGCAGTACTTC.

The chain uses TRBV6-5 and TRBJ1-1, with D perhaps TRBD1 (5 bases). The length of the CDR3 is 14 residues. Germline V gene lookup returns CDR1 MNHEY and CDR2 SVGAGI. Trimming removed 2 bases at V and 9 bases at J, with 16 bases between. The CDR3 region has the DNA TGTGCCAGCAGTTACCGTGGGGACGGGAGGCAAGCTTTCTTT. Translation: CASSYRGDGRQAFF.

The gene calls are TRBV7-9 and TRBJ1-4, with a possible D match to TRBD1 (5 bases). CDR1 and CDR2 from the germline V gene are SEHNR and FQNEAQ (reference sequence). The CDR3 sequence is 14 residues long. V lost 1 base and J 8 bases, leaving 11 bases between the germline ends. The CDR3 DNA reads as TGTGCCAGCAGCTTAGTATCAGGGAAAGAAAAACTGTTTTTT. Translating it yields CASSLVSGKEKLFF.

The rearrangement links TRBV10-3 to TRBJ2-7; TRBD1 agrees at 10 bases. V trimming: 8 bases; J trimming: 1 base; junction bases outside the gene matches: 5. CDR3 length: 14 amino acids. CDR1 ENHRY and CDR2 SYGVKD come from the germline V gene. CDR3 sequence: CAIRSGQGSYEQYF. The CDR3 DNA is TGTGCCATCCGCTCGGGACAGGGGTCCTACGAGCAGTACTTC.